This T cell receptor beta chain derives from a study of graft-versus-host responses after intestinal transplantation. Looking at the study overall: Recipients were all induced with anti-thymocyte globulin, then given tacrolimus and steroids for 2 to 4 years.

Points from the study as a whole: The recipient marrow held GvH clones, and some of them showed up first in ileum or blood. Those patients showing graft-donor T cell macrochimerism displayed high graft-versus-host to host-versus-graft clonal ratios in allografts. Levels of circulating GvH clones at their peak were associated with early post-transplant HvG declines.

As for this clone: Its antigen remains unknown.

Clones were sequenced by immunoSEQ multiplex PCR, and TCRdb holds only the in-frame ones, with some missing. The sample lists 130,000 to 150,000 clones, around 90% seen once, with about 0.18% in the top ten. Germline CDR1 is SNHLY and CDR2 is FYNNEI. The V end was cut by 5 bases, the J end by 5 bases, with 15 bases between. The CDR3 loop spans 15 amino acids. Here the sequenced sample was unstimulated CD4+ T cells sorted from spleen or lymph node cells, taken before intestinal transplant. This TCR was recovered from a human donor who received an intestinal transplant. The J gene is TRBJ2-2, the V gene TRBV2, with D perhaps matching TRBD1 (6 bases). CDR3 sequence (DNA): TGTGCCAGCAGTTACAGGGATCAAGTAACCGGGGAGCTGTTTTTT. It yields the protein CASSYRDQVTGELFF.